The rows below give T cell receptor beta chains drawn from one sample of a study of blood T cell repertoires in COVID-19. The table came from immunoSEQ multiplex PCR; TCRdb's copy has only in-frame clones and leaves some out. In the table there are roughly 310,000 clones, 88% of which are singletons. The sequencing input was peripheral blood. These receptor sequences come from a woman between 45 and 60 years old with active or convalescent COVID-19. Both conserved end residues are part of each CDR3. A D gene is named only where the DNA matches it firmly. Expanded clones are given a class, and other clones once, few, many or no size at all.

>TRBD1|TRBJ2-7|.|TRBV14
CASSQVRGREQYF
TGTGCCAGCAGCCAAGTGAGGGGGCGAGAGCAGTACTTC
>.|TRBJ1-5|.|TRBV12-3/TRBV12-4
CASSLSGGPQHF
TGTGCCAGCAGTTTAAGTGGAGGGCCCCAGCATTTT
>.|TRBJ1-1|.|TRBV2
CASSGQRGNTEAFF
TGTGCCAGCAGCGGACAGAGAGGAAACACTGAAGCTTTCTTT
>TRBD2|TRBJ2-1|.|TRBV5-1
CASSAGLAGENEQFF
TGCGCCAGCAGCGCCGGACTAGCGGGAGAGAATGAGCAGTTCTTC
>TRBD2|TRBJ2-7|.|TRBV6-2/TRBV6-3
CASSYSPSGLAGLYEQYF
TGTGCCAGCAGTTACTCACCAAGCGGACTAGCGGGATTATACGAGCAGTACTTC
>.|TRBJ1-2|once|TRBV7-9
CASSAEGDRGYTF
TGTGCCAGCAGCGCCGAGGGGGACCGAGGCTACACCTTC
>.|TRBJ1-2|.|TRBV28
CASSPHRTRDGYTF
TGTGCCAGCAGTCCCCACCGCACCCGAGATGGCTACACCTTC
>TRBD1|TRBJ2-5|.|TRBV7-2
CASSSATGLIQETQYF
TGTGCCAGCAGCTCCGCGACAGGGCTCATCCAAGAGACCCAGTACTTC
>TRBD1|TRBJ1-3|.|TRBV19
CASTAGTVTFSGNTIYF
TGTGCCAGTACCGCCGGGACAGTAACTTTCTCTGGAAACACCATATATTTT
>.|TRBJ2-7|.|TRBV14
CASSKETGQPYEQYF
TGTGCCAGCAGCAAAGAGACCGGACAGCCCTACGAGCAGTACTTC
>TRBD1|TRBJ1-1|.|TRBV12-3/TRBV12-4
CASSPPDRGSFF
TGTGCCAGCAGTCCCCCGGACAGGGGTTCTTTCTTT
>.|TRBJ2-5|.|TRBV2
CASSPGPPGETQYF
TGTGCCAGCAGTCCCGGGCCCCCGGGGGAGACCCAGTACTTC
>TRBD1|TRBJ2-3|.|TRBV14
CASSGQGGRGSTDTQYF
TGTGCCAGCAGCGGACAGGGGGGCAGAGGAAGCACAGATACGCAGTATTTT
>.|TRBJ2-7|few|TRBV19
CASSIKGGTAGYEQYF
TGTGCCAGTAGTATAAAAGGCGGGACCGCGGGATACGAGCAGTACTTC
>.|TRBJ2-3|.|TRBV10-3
CAISLNLRLQYF
TGTGCCATCAGCCTAAACCTCAGACTCCAGTATTTT
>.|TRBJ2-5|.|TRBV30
CASSTPWSQYF
TGTGCCTCTTCTACTCCGTGGTCCCAGTACTTC
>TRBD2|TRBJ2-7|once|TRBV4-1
CASSQVAGEYEQYF
TGCGCCAGCAGCCAAGTTGCGGGAGAATACGAGCAGTACTTC
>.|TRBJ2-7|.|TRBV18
CASSPRASDEQYF
TGTGCCAGCTCACCACGGGCTTCTGACGAGCAGTACTTC
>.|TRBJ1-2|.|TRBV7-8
CASSFGGDGYTF
TGTGCCAGCAGCTTTGGGGGGGATGGCTACACCTTC
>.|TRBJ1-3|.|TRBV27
CASRGAYAGNTIYF
TGTGCCAGCAGGGGGGCGTACGCTGGAAACACCATATATTTT
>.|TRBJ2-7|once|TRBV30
CASTAGATYEQYF
TGTGCCTCTACGGCGGGGGCGACCTACGAGCAGTACTTC
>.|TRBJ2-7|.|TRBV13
CASGPEGLDEQYF
TGTGCCAGCGGGCCGGAGGGCCTGGACGAGCAGTACTTC
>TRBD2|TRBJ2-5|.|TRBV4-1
CASSQVAGYQETQYF
TGCGCCAGCAGCCAGGTAGCGGGGTACCAAGAGACCCAGTACTTC
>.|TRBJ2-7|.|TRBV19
CASRGGYEQYF
TGTGCCAGTAGGGGGGGCTACGAGCAGTACTTC
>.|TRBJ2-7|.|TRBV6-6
CASRVGGPYEQYF
TGTGCCAGCAGGGTTGGGGGCCCCTACGAGCAGTACTTC
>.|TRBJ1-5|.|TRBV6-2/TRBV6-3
CASSPTGFGNQPQHF
TGTGCCAGCAGCCCTACAGGATTCGGCAATCAGCCCCAGCATTTT
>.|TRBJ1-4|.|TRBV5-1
CASSLEGATNEKLFF
TGCGCCAGCAGCTTGGAAGGGGCAACTAATGAAAAACTGTTTTTT
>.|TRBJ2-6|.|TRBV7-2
CASSSGTGEGANVLTF
TGTGCCAGCAGCTCTGGGACTGGTGAGGGAGCCAACGTCCTGACTTTC
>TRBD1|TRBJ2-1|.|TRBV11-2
CASSNPGQGLEQFF
TGTGCCAGCAGCAATCCGGGACAGGGGCTTGAGCAGTTCTTC
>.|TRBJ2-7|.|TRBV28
CASSSAGRGAYEQYF
TGTGCCAGCAGCTCGGCGGGCAGGGGTGCCTACGAGCAGTACTTC
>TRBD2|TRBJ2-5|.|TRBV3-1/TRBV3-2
CASSQDSLGLAGLETQYF
TGTGCCAGCAGCCAAGATAGTCTTGGACTAGCGGGACTGGAGACCCAGTACTTC
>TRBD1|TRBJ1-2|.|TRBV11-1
CASSVAPGQGSGYTF
TGTGCCAGCAGCGTTGCTCCGGGACAGGGATCGGGCTACACCTTC
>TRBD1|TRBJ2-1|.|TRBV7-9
CASRPTGSHLRQFF
TGTGCCAGCAGGCCGACAGGGTCCCACCTCCGTCAGTTCTTC
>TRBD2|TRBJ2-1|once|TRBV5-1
CASSSYTSDEQFF
TGCGCCAGCAGCTCCTATACTAGCGATGAGCAGTTCTTC
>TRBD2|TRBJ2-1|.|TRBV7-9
CASSLVAGGTHNEQFF
TGTGCCAGCAGCTTAGTAGCGGGAGGGACTCACAATGAGCAGTTCTTC
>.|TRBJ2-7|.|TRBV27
CASSLRGAYEQYF
TGTGCCAGCAGTTTACGGGGAGCCTACGAGCAGTACTTC
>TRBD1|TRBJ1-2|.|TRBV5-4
CASSTWTGGAGYTF
TGTGCCAGCAGCACATGGACAGGGGGCGCGGGCTACACCTTC
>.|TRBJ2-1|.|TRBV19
CASRTLGGIYNEQFF
TGTGCCAGTAGGACCCTTGGGGGGATCTACAATGAGCAGTTCTTC
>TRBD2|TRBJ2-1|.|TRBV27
CASRHSAAGALINEQFF
TGTGCCAGCAGGCATTCTGCGGCGGGAGCCTTAATAAATGAGCAGTTCTTC
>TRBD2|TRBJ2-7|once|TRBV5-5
CASTPYPAGGVYEQYF
TGTGCCAGCACCCCTTACCCAGCGGGAGGAGTATACGAGCAGTACTTC
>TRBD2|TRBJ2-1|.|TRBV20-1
CSAPIAGGKFF
TGCAGTGCTCCGATAGCGGGGGGCAAGTTCTTC
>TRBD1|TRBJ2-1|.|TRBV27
CASSSRTGGSNGQFF
TGTGCCAGCAGTTCCCGGACAGGGGGCTCGAATGGGCAGTTCTTC